This TCR beta chain was observed in a study of shared clonotypes between healthy human individuals. A remark on this clone: Antigen specificity is unknown.

Naive CD8 cells lacked CD45RO and underwent positive selection for CCR7, leaving out terminally differentiated effector memory CD45RA+ cells. Every contributor of samples was a Caucasian grown-up residing in Nashville, Tennessee. The CDR3 spans 14 residues. V was cut by 5 bases and J by 1 base, with 9 bases left in between. Germline V gene sequence: CDR1 MGHDK, CDR2 SYGVNS. The assay was immunoSEQ multiplex PCR, and TCRdb's table has in-frame clones only and misses some. The table records about 700,000 clones, around 90% of them present only once. Findings and caveats of the study: Non-shared clonotypes were found to have lower generation probabilities than the clonotypes that were shared by all four of the sorted-subset donors.

The chain employs TRBV25-1 and TRBJ1-3; D not certain. The receptor comes from a man under 40 in good health. Sequencing was done on a sample of naive CD8+ T cells sorted from blood. The CDR3 loop reads CASSTTKSGNTIYF. The CDR3 DNA follows: TGTGCCAGCAGTACAACTAAGTCTGGAAACACCATATATTTT.